A selection of T cell receptor beta chains follows, all from one sample in a study of response to subunit inactivated influenza vaccine. TCRdb used MiXCR to reprocess the RT-PCR reads, holding one entry per CDR3 protein. Among around 790,000 distinct CDR3 sequences listed, over 20% were seen once. The starting material was PBMCs from blood, obtained 5 to 6 days after vaccination. The receptors here all came from a man aged 45 to 65 who received an inactivated influenza vaccine. The CDR3 runs from the conserved cysteine through the conserved F or W. A D gene is named only where the DNA matches it firmly. Some rows have no size entry. The others give once, few or many, or a class for an expanded clone.

V	D	J	size	CDR3	DNA
TRBV11-2	TRBD2	TRBJ2-1	NA	CASSLELAGVYNEQFF	TGTGCCAGCAGCTTAGAACTAGCGGGAGTATACAATGAGCAGTTCTTC
TRBV3-1	NA	TRBJ2-5	NA	CASSRQEMETQYF	TGTGCCAGCAGCCGTCAGGAGATGGAGACCCAGTACTTC
TRBV7-8	TRBD2	TRBJ2-1	few	CASSPRRGGDNEQFF	TGTGCCAGCAGCCCCCGGCGTGGGGGGGACAATGAGCAGTTCTTC
TRBV7-3	NA	TRBJ2-1	NA	CASSPGRNSYNEQFF	TGTGCCAGCAGCCCCGGTCGGAACTCCTACAATGAGCAGTTCTTC
TRBV6-2/TRBV6-3	TRBD1	TRBJ2-7	few	CASRRRQNRGQNYEQYF	TGTGCCAGCAGACGGCGCCAGAACAGGGGGCAAAACTACGAGCAGTACTTC
TRBV5-1	NA	TRBJ2-7	NA	CASSAGAGRPYEQYF	TGCGCCAGCAGCGCGGGGGCTGGGCGCCCCTACGAGCAGTACTTC
TRBV10-2	NA	TRBJ2-5	few	CASSQDGIQETQYF	TGCGCCAGCAGTCAAGACGGAATCCAAGAGACCCAGTACTTC
TRBV4-2	NA	TRBJ2-3	NA	CASSQDWGGAVTDTQYF	TGTGCCAGCAGCCAAGATTGGGGGGGGGCCGTCACAGATACGCAGTATTTT
TRBV7-9	NA	TRBJ2-2	few	CASRESGDRTGELFF	TGTGCCAGCAGAGAATCTGGGGATCGGACCGGGGAGCTGTTTTTT
TRBV29-1	TRBD1	TRBJ2-3	few	CSVDQGTGGYTDTQYF	TGCAGCGTTGACCAAGGGACAGGAGGATACACAGATACGCAGTATTTT
TRBV20-1	TRBD1	TRBJ2-7	NA	CSAYDRASYEQYF	TGCAGTGCTTATGACAGGGCCTCCTACGAGCAGTACTTC
TRBV6-2/TRBV6-3	NA	TRBJ2-1	NA	CARAIGTYNEQFF	TGTGCCAGGGCTATCGGGACCTACAATGAGCAGTTCTTC
TRBV19	NA	TRBJ2-7	few	CASSSGRGEQYF	TGTGCCAGTAGTAGCGGCCGGGGGGAGCAGTACTTC
TRBV20-1	NA	TRBJ2-3	many	CSAGGGGVFTDTQYF	TGCAGTGCCGGCGGAGGGGGAGTTTTCACAGATACGCAGTATTTT
TRBV4-3	TRBD1	TRBJ1-2	few	CASSQDRGQGNYGYTF	TGCGCCAGCAGCCAAGATCGAGGACAGGGAAACTATGGCTACACCTTC
TRBV20-1	NA	TRBJ1-1	many	CSARIKVAEAFF	TGCAGTGCTAGAATCAAGGTGGCTGAAGCTTTCTTT
TRBV29-1	TRBD1	TRBJ2-7	many	CSVEGTGGRGEQYF	TGCAGCGTTGAAGGGACAGGGGGTCGAGGGGAGCAGTACTTC
TRBV20-1	NA	TRBJ1-5	NA	CSASQQEVSNQPQHF	TGCAGTGCTAGTCAGCAGGAAGTTAGCAATCAGCCCCAGCATTTT
TRBV6-2/TRBV6-3	NA	TRBJ1-5	NA	CASSVPYQPQHF	TGTGCCAGCAGCGTCCCATATCAGCCCCAGCATTTT
TRBV6-2/TRBV6-3	NA	TRBJ1-2	NA	CASGKKEGTGKSNYGYTF	TGTGCCAGCGGAAAGAAGGAGGGTACGGGCAAATCTAACTATGGCTACACCTTC
TRBV29-1	NA	TRBJ1-1	many	CSVVLNTEAFF	TGCAGCGTTGTTTTGAACACTGAAGCTTTCTTT
TRBV5-4	TRBD2	TRBJ2-7	NA	CASSPGLAGASYEQYF	TGTGCCAGCAGCCCTGGACTAGCGGGGGCTTCCTACGAGCAGTACTTC
TRBV5-1	NA	TRBJ1-1	few	CASSLAGGLGTEAFF	TGCGCCAGCAGCTTGGCCGGGGGACTGGGCACTGAAGCTTTCTTT
TRBV29-1	TRBD1	TRBJ2-5	few	CSVVQGARETQYF	TGCAGCGTTGTACAGGGGGCTCGGGAGACCCAGTACTTC
TRBV11-2	TRBD1	TRBJ2-7	few	CASSLGTGLPYEQYF	TGTGCCAGCAGCTTAGGGACAGGGTTACCCTACGAGCAGTACTTC
TRBV4-3	TRBD1	TRBJ2-1	few	CASSQDGTGGGNEQFF	TGCGCCAGCAGCCAAGATGGGACAGGGGGCGGGAATGAGCAGTTCTTC
TRBV2	TRBD2	TRBJ2-7	NA	CASSEERGREQYF	TGTGCCAGCAGTGAAGAGCGGGGGCGCGAGCAGTACTTC
TRBV10-3	TRBD1	TRBJ2-5	NA	CAISGGQGKETQYF	TGTGCCATCAGTGGGGGACAGGGCAAAGAGACCCAGTACTTC
TRBV28	NA	TRBJ2-7	NA	CATEAYEQYF	TGTGCCACCGAAGCCTACGAGCAGTACTTC
TRBV7-8	NA	TRBJ1-5	few	CASSLGREAQHF	TGTGCCAGCAGCTTAGGCCGGGAAGCCCAGCATTTT
TRBV30	NA	TRBJ1-2	NA	CAWSEGIPSWGYTF	TGTGCCTGGAGTGAGGGGATACCCTCTTGGGGCTACACCTTC
TRBV11-2	TRBD1	TRBJ2-5	NA	CASSLTRTGGTETQYF	TGTGCCAGCAGCTTAACTCGGACAGGGGGCACGGAGACCCAGTACTTC
TRBV6-1	TRBD2	TRBJ2-1	few	CASSTRLAGASNEQFF	TGTGCCAGCAGTACAAGACTAGCGGGAGCTAGCAATGAGCAGTTCTTC
TRBV20-1	NA	TRBJ2-5	few	CSARRFSQETQYF	TGCAGTGCTAGACGTTTCTCTCAAGAGACCCAGTACTTC
TRBV27	NA	TRBJ2-2	NA	CATSVWGANTGELFF	TGTGCCACCAGTGTTTGGGGAGCGAACACCGGGGAGCTGTTTTTT
TRBV12-3/TRBV12-4	NA	TRBJ2-7	few	CASSLDPGRSYEQYF	TGTGCCAGCAGTTTAGACCCAGGCCGCTCCTACGAGCAGTACTTC
TRBV12-3/TRBV12-4	TRBD2	TRBJ2-7	NA	CASSPTGTSGGGEQYF	TGTGCCAGCAGTCCCACCGGGACTAGCGGGGGGGGCGAGCAGTACTTC
TRBV6-5	TRBD2	TRBJ2-1	NA	CASSSLAGGPSSYNEQFF	TGTGCCAGCAGTTCTCTGGCGGGGGGGCCAAGCTCCTACAATGAGCAGTTCTTC
TRBV12-3/TRBV12-4	NA	TRBJ2-7	few	CASSWEREQYF	TGTGCCAGCAGCTGGGAGCGCGAGCAGTACTTC
TRBV12-5	NA	TRBJ2-3	NA	CASGFTGYSSTDTQYF	TGTGCTAGTGGTTTTACAGGGTATAGTAGCACAGATACGCAGTATTTT
TRBV28	NA	TRBJ1-2	NA	CASSLDTSGYTF	TGTGCCAGCAGTTTAGACACGAGTGGCTACACCTTC
TRBV7-9	NA	TRBJ1-2	NA	CASSPDGPTDYGYTF	TGTGCCAGCAGCCCTGACGGCCCGACAGACTATGGCTACACCTTC
TRBV10-3	TRBD2	TRBJ2-1	NA	CAISESKRDWYEQFF	TGTGCCATCAGTGAGTCGAAGCGGGACTGGTATGAGCAGTTCTTC
TRBV5-1	NA	TRBJ2-1	few	CASSLVSNYNEQFF	TGCGCCAGCAGCTTGGTCAGTAACTACAATGAGCAGTTCTTC
TRBV29-1	NA	TRBJ2-5	many	CSAGSRETQYF	TGCAGCGCCGGGAGTAGAGAGACCCAGTACTTC
TRBV2	NA	TRBJ2-2	NA	CASCYVAARELFF	TGTGCCAGCTGTTATGTTGCCGCCAGGGAGCTGTTTTTT
TRBV12-3/TRBV12-4	NA	TRBJ2-5	many	CASSRDWGETQYF	TGTGCCAGCAGTCGAGACTGGGGGGAGACCCAGTACTTC
TRBV12-3/TRBV12-4	NA	TRBJ2-1	few	CASSLRVGNNEQFF	TGTGCCAGCAGTTTGAGGGTAGGCAACAATGAGCAGTTCTTC
TRBV7-2	NA	TRBJ2-7	few	CASSLSDRQNYEQYF	TGTGCCAGCAGCTTAAGCGACAGACAAAACTACGAGCAGTACTTC